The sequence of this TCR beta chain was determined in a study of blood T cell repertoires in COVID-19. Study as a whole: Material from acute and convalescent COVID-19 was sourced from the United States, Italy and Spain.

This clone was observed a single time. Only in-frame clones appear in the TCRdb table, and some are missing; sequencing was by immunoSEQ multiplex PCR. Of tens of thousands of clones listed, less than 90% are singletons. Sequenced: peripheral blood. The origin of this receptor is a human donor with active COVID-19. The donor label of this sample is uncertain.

This CDR3 reads CASSPGTSGGGQETQYF. The CDR3 bases are TGCGCCAGCAGCCCCGGGACTAGCGGGGGGGGACAAGAGACCCAGTACTTC. The chain recombines TRBV5-1 with TRBJ2-5; 16 positions agree with TRBD2. V lost 4 bases, J lost 2 bases, and 5 bases stayed unmatched. Germline V gene lookup returns CDR1 SGHRS and CDR2 YFSETQ. There are 17 residues in the CDR3. The full variable domain, its missing parts supplied by reference TRBV5-1 and TRBJ2-5, is KAGVTQTPRYLIKTRGQQVTLSCSPISGHRSVSWYQQTPGQGLQFLFEYFSETQRNKGNFPGRFSGRQFSNSRSEMNVSTLELGDSALYLCASSPGTSGGGQETQYFGPGTRLLVL.